The 22 T cell receptor beta chains presented below share a single source sample, sequenced in a study of shared clonotypes between healthy human individuals. Sequencing used immunoSEQ multiplex PCR; TCRdb keeps in-frame clones, though not all of them. This table has around 700,000 clones, roughly 70% appearing once. The sample comprised memory CD4+ T cells sorted from blood. The sample's subset: CD45RA-negative fraction. The receptors originated from a woman in her twenties or thirties in good health.

This clone was found a few times. This chain joins TRBV30 and TRBJ1-3; tentatively, D is TRBD1 (5 bases). This CDR3 region has 14 residues. V dropped 5 bases and J dropped 2 bases, with 13 bases sitting between them. Germline V gene sequence: CDR1 GTSNPN, CDR2 SVGIG (reference sequence). The CDR3 DNA sequence: TGTGCCTGGTATCGGGGGACGGCTGGAAACACCATATATTTT. Encoded protein: CAWYRGTAGNTIYF.

This chain joins TRBV19 and TRBJ2-1; TRBD2 agrees at 7 bases. The J segment lost 8 bases and the V segment lost 5 bases, leaving 9 bases of the junction unmatched. The CDR3 has 14 amino acids. Germline V gene lookup returns CDR1 LNHDA and CDR2 SQIVND (reference sequence). The CDR3 sequence is CASSSVGGVYEQFF. CDR3 DNA: TGTGCCAGTAGTTCGGTGGGAGGGGTCTATGAGCAGTTCTTC.

The chain is built from TRBV6-1 and TRBJ2-7, with D maybe TRBD2 (6 bases). Trimming cost V 6 bases and J 2 bases, with 11 bases left between them. Looked up from germline, CDR1 is MNHNS and CDR2 is SASEGT. The CDR3 loop spans 13 amino acids. The CDR3 bases are TGTGCCAGCAGGGCGGGACCTGCCTACGAGCAGTACTTC. It specifies CASRAGPAYEQYF.

J is TRBJ2-1 and V is TRBV27; TRBD2 might be the D (5 bases). This CDR3 region has 14 residues. The germline V gene encodes CDR1 MNHEY and CDR2 SMNVEV (reference sequence). The V end lost 5 bases, the J end lost 6 bases, and 14 bases lay between the germline ends. The CDR3 region has the DNA TGTGCCAGCAGTCGGGGAGAAGGGTTCAATGAGCAGTTCTTC. Encoded protein: CASSRGEGFNEQFF.

The chain uses TRBV5-8 and TRBJ2-3; possibly TRBD2 for D (5 bases). Germline loops: CDR1 SGHTS, CDR2 YDEGEE. The CDR3 runs 12 residues. Trimming removed 4 bases at V and 4 bases at J, with 7 bases between. The CDR3 sequence is CASSRRADTQYF. Here the CDR3 DNA reads TGTGCCAGCAGCAGGCGGGCAGATACGCAGTATTTT.

This chain links TRBV7-6 with TRBJ2-7; D is ambiguous. This CDR3 spans 14 amino acids. With 4 bases removed from V and 10 bases from J, the gap between germline ends came to 20 bases. CDR1 and CDR2 (germline): SGHVS, FNYEAQ. The DNA for the CDR3 is TGTGCCAGCAGCTCCCCCGCAGAACTACGAGTACAGTACTTC. It yields the protein CASSSPAELRVQYF.

This chain joins TRBV4-1 and TRBJ1-2; D is undetermined. Per the germline V gene, CDR1 is MGHRA and CDR2 is YSYEKL. The CDR3 runs 15 residues. The V gene lost 0 bases and the J gene lost 5 bases, with 13 bases spanning the gap. The CDR3 here is CASSQEWPAPYGYTF. The CDR3 DNA is TGCGCCAGCAGCCAAGAGTGGCCAGCACCTTATGGCTACACCTTC.

V and J are TRBV5-1 and TRBJ2-7; TRBD1 matches 9 bases. The CDR3 runs 15 residues. CDR1 and CDR2 from the germline V gene are SGHRS and YFSETQ. V shed 1 base and J 6 bases; nucleotides not matched to a gene: 8. DNA for the CDR3: TGCGCCAGCAGCTTGAGGGGACAGGGTCTCGGCGAGCAGTACTTC. Amino acids: CASSLRGQGLGEQYF.

As DNA, the CDR3 is TGTGCCAGCAGCCGAGTCCAGGGAACCCTCTTTGGGGCCAACGTCCTGACTTTC. It codes for CASSRVQGTLFGANVLTF. V gene TRBV14 combines with J gene TRBJ2-6; tentative D call: TRBD1 (5 bases). Germline V gene sequence: CDR1 SGHDN, CDR2 FVKESK. Trimming left V 4 bases short and J 3 bases short, with 19 bases between. The CDR3 spans 18 residues.

This chain uses TRBV7-6 with TRBJ1-1; D perhaps matches TRBD1 (5 bases). Trimming stripped 5 bases from V and 0 bases from J, with 16 bases between. The CDR3 totals 16 residues. In germline, CDR1 is SGHVS, CDR2 FNYEAQ. As DNA, the CDR3 is TGTGCCAGCAGCGCAGGGTCAGGGAGGGTGAACACTGAAGCTTTCTTT. It encodes CASSAGSGRVNTEAFF.

Written as DNA, the CDR3 is TGTGCCAGCAGTTTGTCCAGGGGTGGAACGAATCAGCCCCAGCATTTT. It specifies CASSLSRGGTNQPQHF. The chain is built from TRBV27 and TRBJ1-5; perhaps TRBD1 as D (6 bases). Looked up from germline, CDR1 is MNHEY and CDR2 is SMNVEV (reference sequence). The CDR3 consists of 16 residues. The germline V and J ends were trimmed by 3 bases and 4 bases, with 16 bases remaining between them.

The chain employs TRBV4-1 and TRBJ2-2; 7 bases fit TRBD2. The V and J ends lost 0 bases and 1 base, in that order; junction bases with no gene match: 8. CDR1 and CDR2 from the germline V gene are MGHRA and YSYEKL. CDR3 size: 18 residues. CDR3 sequence: CASSQDNMASGNTGELFF. The CDR3 DNA is TGCGCCAGCAGCCAAGATAATATGGCTAGCGGGAACACCGGGGAGCTGTTTTTT.

At least ten counts were recorded for this clone. The chain joins TRBV19 to TRBJ2-7; 9 bases match TRBD2. Germline V gene sequence: CDR1 LNHDA, CDR2 SQIVND (reference sequence). This CDR3 has 16 amino acids. Trimming at V came to 2 bases and at J to 6 bases, leaving 11 bases not matched to a gene. CDR3: CASSIRDGGRAVEQYF. The CDR3 DNA sequence: TGTGCCAGTAGTATACGGGATGGCGGGAGGGCTGTCGAGCAGTACTTC.

The DNA for the CDR3 is TGCGCCAGCAGTGAAAGTCTGAGCAATGAGCAGTTCTTC. Its translation is CASSESLSNEQFF. J is TRBJ2-1 and V is TRBV10-1, with D unclear. CDR1 WNHNN and CDR2 SYGVQD come from the germline V gene (reference sequence). The germline V and J ends were trimmed by 3 bases and 6 bases, with 9 bases remaining between them. The CDR3 loop spans 13 amino acids.

J is TRBJ1-2 and V is TRBV25-1, with a tentative D call TRBD1 (6 bases). Germline loops: CDR1 MGHDK, CDR2 SYGVNS. The CDR3 extends over 16 amino acids. The V gene lost 4 bases and the J gene lost 0 bases, with 15 bases spanning the gap. CDR3 region: CASSASRDTSNYGYTF. The DNA for the CDR3 is TGTGCCAGCAGTGCCTCCCGGGACACGTCTAACTATGGCTACACCTTC.

The chain is built from TRBV29-1 and TRBJ2-1; TRBD1 might be the D (7 bases). Germline values: CDR1 SQVTM, CDR2 ANQGSEA. The CDR3 contains 12 residues. CDR3 DNA sequence: TGCAGGGCAGGGGGGATAAACAATGAGCAGTTCTTC. Protein: CRAGGINNEQFF.

This chain links TRBV5-1 with TRBJ2-3; TRBD2 matches 8 bases. Germline loops: CDR1 SGHRS, CDR2 YFSETQ. V was pared by 6 bases and J by 2 bases, with 8 bases of the junction left unmatched. The CDR3 runs to 15 residues. CDR3 sequence reads: CASKFVGGVTDTQYF. The CDR3 coding sequence is TGCGCCAGCAAATTCGTCGGGGGGGTCACAGATACGCAGTATTTT. Drawing the rest from reference TRBV5-1 and TRBJ2-3, the complete variable domain is KAGVTQTPRYLIKTRGQQVTLSCSPISGHRSVSWYQQTPGQGLQFLFEYFSETQRNKGNFPGRFSGRQFSNSRSEMNVSTLELGDSALYLCASKFVGGVTDTQYFGPGTRLTVL.

This chain joins TRBV6-1 and TRBJ2-6; D call uncertain. V was trimmed by 1 base and J by 0 bases, leaving 4 bases between them. Germline assignment: CDR1 MNHNS and CDR2 SASEGT. CDR3 size: 15 residues. The CDR3, as DNA: TGTGCCAGCAGTGAAGGTGCCTCTGGGGCCAACGTCCTGACTTTC. Its protein product is CASSEGASGANVLTF.

The V and J genes are TRBV10-3 and TRBJ1-5; maybe TRBD1 (5 bases). The V gene's germline CDR1 is ENHRY and CDR2 SYGVKD. The CDR3 covers 13 residues. Trimming removed 2 bases from V and 7 bases from J, with 9 bases in between. CDR3 sequence: CAISEGGGQPQHF. CDR3 DNA: TGTGCCATCAGTGAGGGGGGAGGGCAGCCCCAGCATTTT.

Regarding this clone: This sample includes further DNA sequences coding for the same CDR3. V gene TRBV6-5 combines with J gene TRBJ2-1; D might be TRBD1 or TRBD2, each matching 6 bases. Looked up from germline, CDR1 is MNHEY and CDR2 is SVGAGI. V was clipped by 0 bases and J by 7 bases, with 13 bases between them. This CDR3 spans 15 amino acids. The CDR3 sequence: CASSYSWGAQNEQFF. DNA of the CDR3: TGTGCCAGCAGTTACTCTTGGGGGGCGCAGAATGAGCAGTTCTTC.

In its sample, this clone was seen many times. Other DNA sequences in the same sample also yield this CDR3. This rearrangement joins TRBV7-9 to TRBJ2-2; the D is unclear. The CDR3 totals 11 residues. Germline V gene sequence: CDR1 SEHNR, CDR2 FQNEAQ (reference sequence). The V end was cut by 5 bases, the J end by 5 bases, with 3 bases between. CDR3 in amino acids: CASSPTGELFF. In DNA form, the CDR3 reads TGTGCCAGCAGCCCGACCGGGGAGCTGTTTTTT.

The chain uses TRBV25-1 and TRBJ2-5; D might be TRBD1 or TRBD2, each matching 5 bases. V lost 6 bases and J 7 bases, leaving 9 bases between the germline ends. This CDR3 has 11 residues. Germline lookup yields CDR1 MGHDK and CDR2 SYGVNS. CDR3: CASRGDGTQYF. CDR3 nucleotide sequence: TGTGCCAGCAGGGGGGATGGGACCCAGTACTTC.